This T cell receptor (beta chain) was sequenced during a study of cytomegalovirus exposure and HLA in healthy donors. The germline CDR1 and CDR2 sequences are MNHEY and SVGAGI. The V and J ends lost 6 bases and 5 bases respectively, with 11 bases between them. The CDR3 runs to 13 residues. In the PCR, 60 Vbeta and 13 Jbeta primers were used. Assay used: immunoSEQ multiplex PCR; TCRdb lists only in-frame clones, some missing. Of about 120,000 clones listed, around three quarters are singletons. The sequence was obtained from a female donor in good health and CMV-seronegative. V and J are TRBV6-5 and TRBJ1-5; D is possibly TRBD1 (6 bases). The sequenced sample was PBMCs. The CDR3 here is CASRMTGHQPQHF. In nucleotides, the CDR3 is TGTGCCAGCAGAATGACAGGCCATCAGCCCCAGCATTTT.